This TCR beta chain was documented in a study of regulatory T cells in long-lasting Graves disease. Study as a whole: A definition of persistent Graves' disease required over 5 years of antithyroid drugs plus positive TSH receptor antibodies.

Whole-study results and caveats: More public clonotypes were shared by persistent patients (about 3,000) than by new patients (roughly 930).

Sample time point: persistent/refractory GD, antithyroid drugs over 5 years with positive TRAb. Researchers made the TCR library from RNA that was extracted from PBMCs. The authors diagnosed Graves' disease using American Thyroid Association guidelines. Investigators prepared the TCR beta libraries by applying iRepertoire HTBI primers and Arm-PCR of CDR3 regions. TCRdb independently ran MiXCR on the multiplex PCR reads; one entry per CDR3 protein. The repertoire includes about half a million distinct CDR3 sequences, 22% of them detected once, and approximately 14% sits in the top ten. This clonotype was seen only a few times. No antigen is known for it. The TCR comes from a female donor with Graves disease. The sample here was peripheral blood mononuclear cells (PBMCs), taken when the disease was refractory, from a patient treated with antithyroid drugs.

CDR3 nucleotide sequence: TGTGCCAGCTCACCACCGAACGAAGAGACCCAGTACTTC. Amino acids: CASSPPNEETQYF. The rearrangement links TRBV18 to TRBJ2-5; no clear D gene. Germline assignment: CDR1 KGHSH and CDR2 LQKENI. The CDR3 loop spans 13 amino acids. Trimming cost V 0 bases and J 3 bases, with 5 bases left between them.